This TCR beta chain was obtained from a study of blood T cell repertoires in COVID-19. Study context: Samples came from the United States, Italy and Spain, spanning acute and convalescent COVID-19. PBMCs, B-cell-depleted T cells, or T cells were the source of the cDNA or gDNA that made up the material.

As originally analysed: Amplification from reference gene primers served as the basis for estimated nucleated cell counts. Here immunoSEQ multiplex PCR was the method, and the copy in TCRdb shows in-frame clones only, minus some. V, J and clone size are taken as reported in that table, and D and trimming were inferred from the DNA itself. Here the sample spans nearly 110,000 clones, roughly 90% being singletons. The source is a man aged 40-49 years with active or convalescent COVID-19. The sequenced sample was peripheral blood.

The CDR3 reads CASSGGTSGRRETQYF. The CDR3 bases are TGTGCCAGCAGCGGGGGGACTAGCGGGAGACGAGAGACCCAGTACTTC. The chain joins TRBV7-2 to TRBJ2-5; 14 bases agree with TRBD2. Unmatched junction bases numbered 6, after V lost 5 bases and J lost 4 bases. The CDR3 contains 16 residues. CDR1 SGHTA and CDR2 FQGNSA come from the germline V gene.